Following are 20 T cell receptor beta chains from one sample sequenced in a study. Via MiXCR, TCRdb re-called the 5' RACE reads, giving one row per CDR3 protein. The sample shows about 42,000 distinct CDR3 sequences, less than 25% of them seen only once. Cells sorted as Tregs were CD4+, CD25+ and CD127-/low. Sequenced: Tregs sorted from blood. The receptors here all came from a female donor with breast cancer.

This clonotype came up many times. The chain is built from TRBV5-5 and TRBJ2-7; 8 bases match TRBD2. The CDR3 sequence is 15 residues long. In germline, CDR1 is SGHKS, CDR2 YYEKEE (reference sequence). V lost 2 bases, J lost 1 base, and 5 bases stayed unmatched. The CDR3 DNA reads TGTGCCAGCAGCTTAAGCGGCGGGAGGTCCTACGAGCAGTACTTC. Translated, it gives CASSLSGGRSYEQYF.

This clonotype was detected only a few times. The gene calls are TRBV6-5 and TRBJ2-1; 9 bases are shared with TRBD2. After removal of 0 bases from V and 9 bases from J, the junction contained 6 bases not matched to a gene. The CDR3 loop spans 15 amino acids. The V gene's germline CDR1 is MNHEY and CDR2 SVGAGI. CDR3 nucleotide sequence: TGTGCCAGCAGTTACTCGAGCGGGGGGAAGGGTGAGCAGTTCTTC. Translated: CASSYSSGGKGEQFF.

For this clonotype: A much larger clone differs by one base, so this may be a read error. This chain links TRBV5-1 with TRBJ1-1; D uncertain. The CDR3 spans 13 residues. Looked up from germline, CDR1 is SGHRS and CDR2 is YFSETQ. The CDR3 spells CANSLEAPAEAFF. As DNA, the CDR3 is TGCGCCAACAGCTTGGAAGCCCCAGCTGAAGCTTTCTTT.

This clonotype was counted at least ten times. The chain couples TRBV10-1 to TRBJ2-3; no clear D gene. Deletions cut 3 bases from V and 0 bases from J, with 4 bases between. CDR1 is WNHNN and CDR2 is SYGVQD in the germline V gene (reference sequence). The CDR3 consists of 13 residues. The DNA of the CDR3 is TGCGCCAGCAGTGATGACAGCACAGATACGCAGTATTTT. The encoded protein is CASSDDSTDTQYF.

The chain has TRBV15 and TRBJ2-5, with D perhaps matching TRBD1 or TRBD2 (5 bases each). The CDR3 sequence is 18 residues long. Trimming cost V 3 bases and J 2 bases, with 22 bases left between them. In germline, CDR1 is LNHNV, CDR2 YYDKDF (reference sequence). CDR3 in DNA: TGTGCCACCAGCAGGGGGGTCCAGGCCCCTAATCCTCAAGAGACCCAGTACTTC. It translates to CATSRGVQAPNPQETQYF.

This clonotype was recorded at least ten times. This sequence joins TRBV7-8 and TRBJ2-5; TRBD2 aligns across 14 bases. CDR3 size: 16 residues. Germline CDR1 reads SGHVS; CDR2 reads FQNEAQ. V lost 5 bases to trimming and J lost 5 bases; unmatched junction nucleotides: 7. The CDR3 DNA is TGTGCCAGCAGCCTTCCGACTAGCGGGAGGGGGGAGACCCAGTACTTC. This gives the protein CASSLPTSGRGETQYF. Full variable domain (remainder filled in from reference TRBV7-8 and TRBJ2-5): GAGVSQSPRYKVAKRGQDVALRCDPISGHVSLFWYQQALGQGPEFLTYFQNEAQLDKSGLPSDRFFAERPEGSVSTLKIQRTQQEDSAVYLCASSLPTSGRGETQYFGPGTRLLVL.

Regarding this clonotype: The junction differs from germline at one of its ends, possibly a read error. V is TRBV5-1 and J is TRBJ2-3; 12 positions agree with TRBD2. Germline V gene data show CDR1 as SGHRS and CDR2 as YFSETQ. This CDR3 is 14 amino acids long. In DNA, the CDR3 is TGCACCAGCAGCAGACTAGCGGGAGCAGATACGCAGTATTTT. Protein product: CTSSRLAGADTQYF.

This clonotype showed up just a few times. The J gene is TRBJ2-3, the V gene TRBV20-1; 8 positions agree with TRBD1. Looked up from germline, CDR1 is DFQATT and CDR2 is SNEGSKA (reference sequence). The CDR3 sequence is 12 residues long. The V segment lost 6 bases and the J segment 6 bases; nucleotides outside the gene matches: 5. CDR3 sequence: CSASGGGDTQYF. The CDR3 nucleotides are TGCAGTGCGTCAGGGGGCGGCGATACGCAGTATTTT.

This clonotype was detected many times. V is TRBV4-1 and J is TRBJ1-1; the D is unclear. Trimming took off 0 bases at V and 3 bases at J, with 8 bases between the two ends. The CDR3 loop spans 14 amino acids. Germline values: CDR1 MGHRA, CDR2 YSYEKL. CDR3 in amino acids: CASSQETEYTEAFF. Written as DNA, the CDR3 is TGCGCCAGCAGCCAAGAGACTGAATACACTGAAGCTTTCTTT.

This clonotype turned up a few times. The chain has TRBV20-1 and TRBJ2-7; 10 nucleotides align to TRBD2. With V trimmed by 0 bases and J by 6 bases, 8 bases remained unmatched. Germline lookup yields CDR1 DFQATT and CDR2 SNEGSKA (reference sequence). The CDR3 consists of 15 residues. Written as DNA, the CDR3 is TGCAGTGCTAGAGATTCTAGCGGGAGCTCACCCGAGCAGTACTTC. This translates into CSARDSSGSSPEQYF.

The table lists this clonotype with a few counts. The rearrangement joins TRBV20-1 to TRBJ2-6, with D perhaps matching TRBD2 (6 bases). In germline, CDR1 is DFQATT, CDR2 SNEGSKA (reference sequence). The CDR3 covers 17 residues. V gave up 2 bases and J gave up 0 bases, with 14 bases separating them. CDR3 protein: CSARFPGRISGANVLTF. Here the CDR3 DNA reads TGCAGTGCTAGATTTCCTGGGAGGATCTCTGGGGCCAACGTCCTGACTTTC.

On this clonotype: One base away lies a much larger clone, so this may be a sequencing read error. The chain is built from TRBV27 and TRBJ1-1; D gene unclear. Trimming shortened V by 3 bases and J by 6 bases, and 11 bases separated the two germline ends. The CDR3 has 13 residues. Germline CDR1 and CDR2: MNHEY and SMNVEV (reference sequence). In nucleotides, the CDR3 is TGTGCCAGCAGTTTTACAGTCAACGCTGAAGCTTTCTTT. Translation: CASSFTVNAEAFF.

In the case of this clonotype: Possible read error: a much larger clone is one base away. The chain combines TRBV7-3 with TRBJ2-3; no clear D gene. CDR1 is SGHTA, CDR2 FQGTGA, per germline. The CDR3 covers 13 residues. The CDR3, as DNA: TGTGCCAGCAGCTTACAAGGCACAGATTCGCAGTATTTT. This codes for CASSLQGTDSQYF.

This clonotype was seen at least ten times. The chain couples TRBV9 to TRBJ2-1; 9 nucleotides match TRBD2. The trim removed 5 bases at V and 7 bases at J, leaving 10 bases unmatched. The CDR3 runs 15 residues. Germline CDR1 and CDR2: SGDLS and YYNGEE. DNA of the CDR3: TGTGCCAGCAGTGTTAGCGGGAGCTTTGAAAATGAGCAGTTCTTC. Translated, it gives CASSVSGSFENEQFF.

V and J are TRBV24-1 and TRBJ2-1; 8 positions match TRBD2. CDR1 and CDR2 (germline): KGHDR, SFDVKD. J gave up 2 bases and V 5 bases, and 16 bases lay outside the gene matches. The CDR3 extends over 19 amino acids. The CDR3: CATSGELTSGQDAYNEQFF. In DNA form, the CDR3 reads TGTGCCACCAGTGGTGAACTCACTAGCGGCCAGGACGCCTACAATGAGCAGTTCTTC.

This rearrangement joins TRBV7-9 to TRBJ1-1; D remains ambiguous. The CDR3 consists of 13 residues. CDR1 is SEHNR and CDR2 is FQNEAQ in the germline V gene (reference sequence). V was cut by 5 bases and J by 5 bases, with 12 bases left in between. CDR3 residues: CASSLNAETEAFF. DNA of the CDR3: TGTGCCAGCAGCCTAAACGCGGAGACTGAAGCTTTCTTT.

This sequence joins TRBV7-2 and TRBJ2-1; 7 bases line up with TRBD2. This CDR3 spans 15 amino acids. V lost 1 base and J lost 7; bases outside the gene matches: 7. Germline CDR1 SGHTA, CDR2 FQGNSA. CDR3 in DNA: TGTGCCAGCAGCTTAGTGGCGGGAGCGGGGAATGAGCAGTTCTTC. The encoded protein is CASSLVAGAGNEQFF.

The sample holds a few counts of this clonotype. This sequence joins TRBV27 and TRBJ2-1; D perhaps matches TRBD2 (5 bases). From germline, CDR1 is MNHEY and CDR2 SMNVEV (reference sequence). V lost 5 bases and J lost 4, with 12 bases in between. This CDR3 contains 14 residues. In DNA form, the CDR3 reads TGTGCCAGCAGTAAGGCACGGGGTTACAATGAGCAGTTCTTC. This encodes CASSKARGYNEQFF.

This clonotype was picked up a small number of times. The CDR3 sequence: CATSRDREETQYF. CDR3 nucleotide sequence: TGCGCCACCAGCAGGGACAGGGAAGAGACCCAGTACTTC. This sequence joins TRBV10-1 and TRBJ2-5, with 9 bases matching TRBD1. The V gene end was trimmed by 10 bases and the J gene end by 3 bases; junction bases not matched to a gene: 6. The CDR3 spans 13 residues. Germline V gene lookup returns CDR1 WNHNN and CDR2 SYGVQD (reference sequence).

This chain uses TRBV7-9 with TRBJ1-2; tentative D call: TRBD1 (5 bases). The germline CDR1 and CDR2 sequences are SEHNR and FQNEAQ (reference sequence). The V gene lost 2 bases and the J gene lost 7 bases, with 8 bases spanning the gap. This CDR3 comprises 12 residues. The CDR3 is CASSLMGRGYTF. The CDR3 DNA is TGTGCCAGCAGCTTAATGGGGCGTGGCTACACCTTC.